The 32 T cell receptor beta chains below come from one sample, sequenced in a study of blood T cell repertoires in COVID-19. Clones were sequenced by immunoSEQ multiplex PCR, and TCRdb holds only the in-frame ones, with some missing. The table records 350,000 to 400,000 clones, roughly 87% of them present only once. The source material was PBMCs or T cells enriched from blood (not recorded which). Receptors were obtained from a young woman who had recovered from COVID-19.

V is TRBV28 and J is TRBJ1-2, with TRBD1 identical over 9 bases. This CDR3 has 11 amino acids. Germline loops: CDR1 MDHEN, CDR2 SYDVKM. V was clipped by 10 bases and J by 5 bases; unmatched bases: 2. CDR3 loop: CAIGTGYGYTF. The CDR3 coding sequence is TGTGCCATCGGGACAGGGTATGGCTACACCTTC.

CDR3 protein: CASSGDTYTGELFF. The CDR3 coding sequence is TGCGCCAGCAGCGGGGACACCTACACCGGGGAGCTGTTTTTT. The chain has TRBV5-1 and TRBJ2-2, with a weak D call TRBD1 (6 bases). Germline V lookup: CDR1 SGHRS, CDR2 YFSETQ. V was trimmed by 4 bases and J by 3 bases, leaving 10 bases between them. The CDR3 extends over 14 amino acids.

V usage is TRBV18 and J usage is TRBJ2-7; 9 bases agree with TRBD2. Germline CDR1 reads KGHSH; CDR2 reads LQKENI. Germline trimming cut 3 bases from V and 3 bases from J; bases unmatched to any gene: 6. The CDR3 runs 15 residues. The CDR3 is CASSPEGGRGYEQYF. CDR3 coding DNA: TGTGCCAGCTCACCGGAAGGCGGGAGGGGCTACGAGCAGTACTTC.

The V call is TRBV19, the J call TRBJ1-4; D unresolved. The CDR3 runs to 14 residues. V gave up 4 bases and J gave up 1 base, with 7 bases separating them. Germline V gives CDR1 LNHDA, CDR2 SQIVND (reference sequence). The chain's CDR3 is CASSNGGTNEKLFF. CDR3 bases: TGTGCCAGTAGTAACGGCGGAACTAATGAAAAACTGTTTTTT.

The genes are TRBV2 and TRBJ1-2, with 9 bases matching TRBD1. V trimming: 5 bases; J trimming: 5 bases; junction bases outside the gene matches: 15. Germline V gives CDR1 SNHLY, CDR2 FYNNEI. CDR3 length: 17 amino acids. As DNA, the CDR3 is TGTGCCAGCAGTTCCGGCCATCGACAGGGGGAAGGGTATGGCTACACCTTC. Translation: CASSSGHRQGEGYGYTF. Full variable domain (rest looked up from reference TRBV2 and TRBJ1-2): EPEVTQTPSHQVTQMGQEVILRCVPISNHLYFYWYRQILGQKVEFLVSFYNNEISEKSEIFDDQFSVERPDGSNFTLKIRSTKLEDSAMYFCASSSGHRQGEGYGYTFGSGTRLTVV.

The chain joins TRBV28 to TRBJ1-2; D ambiguous. Germline V lookup: CDR1 MDHEN, CDR2 SYDVKM. CDR3 length: 19 amino acids. Trimming cost V 4 bases and J 4 bases, with 28 bases left between them. The DNA of the CDR3 is TGTGCCAGCAGTTCCCCGGGAAACACAGTCTCTCCCGTCCTCTATGGCTACACCTTC. Its translation is CASSSPGNTVSPVLYGYTF.

The V call is TRBV28, the J call TRBJ2-5; possibly TRBD1 for D (6 bases). CDR3 size: 14 residues. V lost 3 bases and J lost 4, with 12 bases in between. Germline CDR1 reads MDHEN; CDR2 reads SYDVKM. CDR3 residues: CASSFFSRGETQYF. Here the CDR3 DNA reads TGTGCCAGCAGTTTTTTCAGCAGGGGAGAGACCCAGTACTTC.

This rearrangement joins TRBV5-6 to TRBJ2-6, with D unresolved. There are 16 residues in the CDR3. Germline loops: CDR1 SGHDT, CDR2 YYEEEE. Trimming left V 3 bases short and J 1 base short, with 11 bases between. The CDR3 loop is CASSSDWSSGANVLTF. CDR3 DNA sequence: TGTGCCAGCAGCTCTGACTGGAGTTCTGGGGCCAACGTCCTGACTTTC.

This chain connects TRBV10-1 to TRBJ2-1; D unclear. The CDR3 contains 15 residues. V gave up 2 bases and J gave up 0 bases, with 8 bases separating them. Germline V gives CDR1 WNHNN, CDR2 SYGVQD (reference sequence). The CDR3 here is CASSERRSSYNEQFF. For the CDR3, the DNA is TGCGCCAGCAGTGAGAGGCGGAGCTCCTACAATGAGCAGTTCTTC.

The rearrangement joins TRBV5-6 to TRBJ2-7, with D perhaps matching TRBD2 (6 bases). Trimming cost V 0 bases and J 5 bases, with 18 bases left between them. The CDR3 length is 16 residues. From germline, CDR1 is SGHDT and CDR2 YYEEEE. The CDR3 protein is CASSLASGGKGDEQYF. The CDR3 bases are TGTGCCAGCAGCTTGGCCTCCGGCGGGAAAGGGGACGAGCAGTACTTC.

The J gene is TRBJ1-1, the V gene TRBV19; TRBD1 agrees at 9 bases. The germline V gene has CDR1 LNHDA and CDR2 SQIVND (reference sequence). Germline trimming cut 5 bases from V and 3 bases from J; bases unmatched to any gene: 10. CDR3 size: 16 residues. The CDR3 DNA is TGTGCCAGTAGTGCCCGAACAGGGGGCGCGTACACTGAAGCTTTCTTT. It specifies CASSARTGGAYTEAFF.

The chain couples TRBV6-6 to TRBJ2-5; 11 nucleotides align to TRBD2. CDR1 and CDR2 from the germline V gene are MNHNY and SVGAGI (reference sequence). V lost 3 bases, J lost 5 bases, and 8 bases stayed unmatched. The CDR3 consists of 16 residues. DNA of the CDR3: TGTGCCAGCAGTTATGCGGCTAGCGGGAGGTCGGAGACCCAGTACTTC. Translation: CASSYAASGRSETQYF.

This rearrangement joins TRBV19 to TRBJ2-1, with a tentative D call TRBD2 (7 bases). V lost 3 bases and J 2 bases, leaving 8 bases between the germline ends. The V gene's germline CDR1 is LNHDA and CDR2 SQIVND (reference sequence). CDR3 length: 14 residues. CDR3 amino acids: CASSMGGPYNEQFF. The CDR3 DNA reads TGTGCCAGTAGTATGGGGGGGCCCTACAATGAGCAGTTCTTC.

This CDR3 reads CATLGAYNSPLHF. Here the CDR3 DNA reads TGTGCCACCCTAGGGGCTTATAATTCACCCCTCCACTTT. The chain links TRBV27 to TRBJ1-6, with a possible D match to TRBD1 (5 bases). This CDR3 region has 13 residues. Looked up from germline, CDR1 is MNHEY and CDR2 is SMNVEV (reference sequence). V lost 10 bases, J lost 4 bases, and 11 bases lay in between.

As DNA, the CDR3 is TGTGCCAGCAGCTTAAGGACAGGGAGCACTGAAGCTTTCTTT. Translation gives CASSLRTGSTEAFF. This sequence joins TRBV11-1 and TRBJ1-1, with 8 bases matching TRBD1. Trimming at V came to 2 bases and at J to 4 bases, leaving 3 bases not matched to a gene. The CDR3 runs to 14 residues. Germline V gives CDR1 SGHAT, CDR2 FQDESV (reference sequence). Full variable domain (rest looked up from reference TRBV11-1 and TRBJ1-1): EAEVAQSPRYKITEKSQAVAFWCDPISGHATLYWYRQILGQGPELLVQFQDESVVDDSQLPKDRFSAERLKGVDSTLKIQPAELGDSAMYLCASSLRTGSTEAFFGQGTRLTVV.

V usage is TRBV4-2 and J usage is TRBJ1-6; D is uncertain. The CDR3 loop spans 17 amino acids. Germline-derived CDR1 and CDR2 are LGHNA and YNFKEQ. The V end lost 0 bases, the J end lost 9 bases, and 18 bases lay between the germline ends. The CDR3 sequence is CASSQDTGVEWGSPLHF. The DNA of the CDR3 is TGTGCCAGCAGCCAAGATACCGGGGTTGAATGGGGTTCACCCCTCCACTTT.

The chain couples TRBV7-4 to TRBJ2-7; TRBD2 might be the D (6 bases). This CDR3 is 11 amino acids long. Germline CDR1 and CDR2: SGHVT and SQSDAQ. Trimming took off 11 bases at V and 1 base at J, with 9 bases between the two ends. The CDR3 coding sequence is TGTGCCGGCGGGGAGTCCTACGAGCAGTACTTC. Translation gives CAGGESYEQYF.

The chain uses TRBV6-4 and TRBJ1-1; the match to TRBD1 covers 9 bases. This CDR3 spans 13 amino acids. J lost 4 bases, V lost 10 bases, and 7 bases had no gene match. Germline-derived CDR1 and CDR2 are MRHNA and SNTAGT. The CDR3 sequence is CATGTGLGTEAFF. The CDR3 region has the DNA TGTGCCACTGGGACAGGGCTCGGCACTGAAGCTTTCTTT.

This clone was picked up one time. The chain employs TRBV13 and TRBJ2-7, with D perhaps matching TRBD1 (5 bases). CDR1 and CDR2 from the germline V gene are PRHDT and FYEKMQ (reference sequence). V shed 5 bases and J shed 4 bases, with 15 bases lying between them. This CDR3 comprises 14 residues. The CDR3 here is CASSMSPQVYEQYF. CDR3 sequence (DNA): TGTGCCAGCAGCATGTCCCCACAGGTATACGAGCAGTACTTC.

V usage is TRBV5-1 and J usage is TRBJ1-2; no definite D call. V dropped 1 base and J dropped 2 bases, with 6 bases sitting between them. Germline V gene data show CDR1 as SGHRS and CDR2 as YFSETQ. CDR3 length equals 13 residues. The CDR3 is CASSLTENYGYTF. For the CDR3, the DNA is TGCGCCAGCAGCTTGACAGAAAACTATGGCTACACCTTC.

The chain recombines TRBV4-2 with TRBJ1-4; no firm D call. This CDR3 spans 15 amino acids. V lost 5 bases and J lost 2, with 12 bases in between. Germline V gene sequence: CDR1 LGHNA, CDR2 YNFKEQ. This CDR3 is CASSTWGGTNEKLFF. The CDR3 DNA sequence: TGTGCCAGCAGCACCTGGGGAGGCACTAATGAAAAACTGTTTTTT.

The rearrangement uses TRBV18 and TRBJ2-3; the match to TRBD2 covers 10 bases. The germline CDR1 and CDR2 sequences are KGHSH and LQKENI. V trimming: 0 bases; J trimming: 6 bases; junction bases outside the gene matches: 12. The CDR3 consists of 18 residues. The CDR3 here is CASSPPRLAGVPVDTQYF. CDR3 sequence (DNA): TGTGCCAGCTCACCACCTCGTCTAGCGGGGGTTCCCGTGGATACGCAGTATTTT.

The V gene is TRBV5-1, the J gene TRBJ1-2; D possibly corresponds to TRBD1 (5 bases). The length of the CDR3 is 13 residues. Trimming stripped 4 bases from V and 2 bases from J, with 9 bases between. The germline V gene has CDR1 SGHRS and CDR2 YFSETQ. In DNA, the CDR3 is TGCGCCAGCAGCGGGGCCTCAAACTATGGCTACACCTTC. Its protein is CASSGASNYGYTF.

This rearrangement joins TRBV12-5 to TRBJ1-2, with unresolved D. The CDR3 sequence is 16 residues long. Trimming left V 0 bases short and J 1 base short, with 12 bases between. Germline CDR1 LGHNT, CDR2 FRNRAP. The DNA of the CDR3 is TGTGCTAGTGGTTTGGTAGTCGGTCTTAATAACTATGGCTACACCTTC. Amino acid sequence: CASGLVVGLNNYGYTF.

This clone appeared a few times. The chain joins TRBV16 to TRBJ2-5, with D unresolved. The CDR3 sequence is 12 residues long. The V gene's germline CDR1 is KGHSY and CDR2 FQNENV. With 2 bases removed from V and 6 bases from J, the gap between germline ends came to 7 bases. The CDR3 DNA reads as TGTGCCAGCAGCCAAACCTACCAGACCCAGTACTTC. Translation gives CASSQTYQTQYF.

The chain carries TRBV7-9 and TRBJ2-1, with 7 bases aligning to TRBD2. Trimming at V came to 5 bases and at J to 4 bases, leaving 8 bases not matched to a gene. Germline V gene lookup returns CDR1 SEHNR and CDR2 FQNEAQ (reference sequence). CDR3 length equals 15 residues. For the CDR3, the DNA is TGTGCCAGCAGCCCAGCGGGATTGTCGTACAATGAGCAGTTCTTC. Its protein is CASSPAGLSYNEQFF.

The rearrangement uses TRBV6-1 and TRBJ1-2, with 11 bases identical to TRBD1. Germline V lookup: CDR1 MNHNS, CDR2 SASEGT. The junction had 8 bases not matched to a gene; V was cut back by 4 bases and J by 4 bases. This CDR3 is built from 16 residues. The CDR3 reads CASSVRDRGYAYGYTF. In DNA, the CDR3 is TGTGCCAGCAGTGTGAGGGACAGGGGGTATGCCTATGGCTACACCTTC.

V is TRBV6-6 and J is TRBJ1-2; a weak D match, TRBD1 (5 bases). This CDR3 has 16 residues. The germline gives CDR1 MNHNY, CDR2 SVGAGI (reference sequence). V was clipped by 6 bases and J by 0 bases, with 17 bases between them. DNA of the CDR3: TGTGCCAGCAGGATTACCCTCGACAGATCTAACTATGGCTACACCTTC. This gives the protein CASRITLDRSNYGYTF.

This clone was found a few times. This chain connects TRBV2 to TRBJ1-5; 7 bases align to TRBD1. Germline V gives CDR1 SNHLY, CDR2 FYNNEI. After removal of 2 bases from V and 4 bases from J, the junction contained 8 bases not matched to a gene. There are 16 residues in the CDR3. The CDR3 nucleotides read TGTGCCAGCAGTGAAATTATGGGACAGTCAAATCAGCCCCAGCATTTT. This encodes CASSEIMGQSNQPQHF.

The chain uses TRBV27 and TRBJ2-5; D is possibly TRBD2 (5 bases). This CDR3 is 16 amino acids long. Germline assignment: CDR1 MNHEY and CDR2 SMNVEV (reference sequence). V gave up 6 bases and J gave up 0 bases, with 17 bases separating them. The CDR3 bases are TGTGCCAGCAGATCACTAGGGAAAGGGTACCAAGAGACCCAGTACTTC. Translating it yields CASRSLGKGYQETQYF.

This clone was observed a single time. This chain links TRBV7-2 with TRBJ1-3; D gene uncertain. CDR1 and CDR2 (germline): SGHTA, FQGNSA. The ends were cut back, 9 bases at V and 0 bases at J, with 12 bases in the middle. The CDR3 runs to 14 residues. CDR3 loop: CASQTPSSGNTIYF. In DNA, the CDR3 is TGTGCCAGTCAGACACCTTCCTCTGGAAACACCATATATTTT.

The chain is built from TRBV9 and TRBJ1-1; TRBD1 matches 8 bases. With V trimmed by 0 bases and J by 2 bases, 6 bases remained unmatched. There are 16 residues in the CDR3. The germline V gene encodes CDR1 SGDLS and CDR2 YYNGEE. The CDR3 region is CASSVGVTGGNTEAFF. DNA for the CDR3: TGTGCCAGCAGCGTAGGAGTCACAGGGGGTAACACTGAAGCTTTCTTT.